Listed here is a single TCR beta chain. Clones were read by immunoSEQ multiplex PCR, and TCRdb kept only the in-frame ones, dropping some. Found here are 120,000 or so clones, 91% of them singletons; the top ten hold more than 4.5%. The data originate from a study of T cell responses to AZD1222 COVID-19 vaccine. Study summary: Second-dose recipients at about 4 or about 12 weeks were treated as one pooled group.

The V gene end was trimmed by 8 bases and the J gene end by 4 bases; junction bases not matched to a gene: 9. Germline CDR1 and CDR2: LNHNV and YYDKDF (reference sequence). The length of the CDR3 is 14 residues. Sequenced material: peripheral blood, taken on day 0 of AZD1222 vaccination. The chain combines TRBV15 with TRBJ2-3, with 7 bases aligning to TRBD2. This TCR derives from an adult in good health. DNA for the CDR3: TGTGCCACCCGGATGGGAGGGCCCGCAGATACGCAGTATTTT. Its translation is CATRMGGPADTQYF. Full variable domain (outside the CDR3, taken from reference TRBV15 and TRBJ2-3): DAMVIQNPRYQVTQFGKPVTLSCSQTLNHNVMYWYQQKSSQAPKLLFHYYDKDFNNEADTPDNFQSRRPNTSFCFLDIRSPGLGDTAMYLCATRMGGPADTQYFGPGTRLTVL.